A selection of T cell receptor beta chains follows, all from one sample in a study of blood T cell repertoires in COVID-19. The protocol was immunoSEQ multiplex PCR, while the TCRdb copy is restricted to in-frame clones and leaves out a portion. The sample lists 59,000 or so clones, 70% to 80% occurring once. Sequencing was carried out using peripheral blood. The source of these receptors is a man aged 55-75 years with acute or convalescent COVID-19. Both conserved end residues are trimmed from each CDR3. Each record gives: J gene, clone size, V gene, CDR3 length, CDR3 protein. Clone size is stated in some rows and not others, as once, few, many or a class when expanded.

j_gene: TRBJ1-5
abundance: .
v_gene: TRBV7-2
len: 9
CDR3aa: ASSLTGQKH

j_gene: TRBJ1-1
abundance: few
v_gene: TRBV30
len: 9
CDR3aa: AWSRYTEAF

j_gene: TRBJ2-1
abundance: .
v_gene: TRBV19
len: 15
CDR3aa: ASSIDRAEGSYNEQF

j_gene: TRBJ1-3
abundance: .
v_gene: TRBV7-9
len: 12
CDR3aa: ASSPGHSGNTIY

j_gene: TRBJ1-1
abundance: .
v_gene: TRBV6-5
len: 12
CDR3aa: ASSYKGQNTEAF

j_gene: TRBJ2-1
abundance: once
v_gene: TRBV2
len: 12
CDR3aa: ASSIAGVAREQF

j_gene: TRBJ2-3
abundance: .
v_gene: TRBV28
len: 14
CDR3aa: ASSTTSAGAPDTQY

j_gene: TRBJ2-7
abundance: .
v_gene: TRBV12-3/TRBV12-4
len: 11
CDR3aa: ASSFGRIYEQY

j_gene: TRBJ1-6
abundance: .
v_gene: TRBV29-1
len: 12
CDR3aa: SVRDRVEDSPLH

j_gene: TRBJ1-1
abundance: .
v_gene: TRBV28
len: 12
CDR3aa: ASSNRGSTTEAF

j_gene: TRBJ2-6
abundance: .
v_gene: TRBV27
len: 17
CDR3aa: ASSRKGQSIYSGANVLT

j_gene: TRBJ1-1
abundance: .
v_gene: TRBV4-2
len: 14
CDR3aa: ASSQDSSRVQIEAF